This entry lists 27 T cell receptor beta chains sequenced from one sample in a study of blood T cell repertoires in COVID-19. Data came from immunoSEQ multiplex PCR; TCRdb stores just in-frame clones and leaves some out. The sample lists some 390,000 clones, around 87% occurring once. Sequencing was carried out using PBMCs or T cells enriched from blood (not recorded which). All receptors derive from a man aged 25-45 years who had recovered from COVID-19.

The genes are TRBV2 and TRBJ1-5; 9 bases fit TRBD1. The CDR3 is 15 amino acids. Trimming removed 6 bases from V and 1 base from J; junction bases left unmatched: 4. Germline values: CDR1 SNHLY, CDR2 FYNNEI. The CDR3 loop reads CASRADRGSNQPQHF. DNA of the CDR3: TGTGCCAGCAGAGCGGACAGGGGCAGCAATCAGCCCCAGCATTTT.

The J gene is TRBJ1-2, the V gene TRBV18; 7 bases agree with TRBD1. V was pared by 2 bases and J by 1 base, with 1 base of the junction left unmatched. Per the germline V gene, CDR1 is KGHSH and CDR2 is LQKENI. The CDR3 length is 14 residues. The CDR3 DNA reads as TGTGCCAGCTCACCAGGGACAGATAACTATGGCTACACCTTC. This codes for CASSPGTDNYGYTF.

The rearrangement joins TRBV29-1 to TRBJ2-7; D ambiguous. The CDR3 length is 12 residues. CDR1 is SQVTM, CDR2 ANQGSEA, per germline. The V gene lost 0 bases and the J gene lost 4 bases, with 7 bases spanning the gap. The DNA of the CDR3 is TGCAGCGTTGAAGATCTTCAGTACGAGCAGTACTTC. Translating gives CSVEDLQYEQYF.

The rearrangement links TRBV7-8 to TRBJ2-1; 11 bases are a match to TRBD2. The CDR3 is 15 residues long. Germline CDR1 reads SGHVS; CDR2 reads FQNEAQ. Germline trimming cut 4 bases from V and 4 bases from J; bases unmatched to any gene: 3. CDR3 region: CASSSGTSGYNEQFF. The CDR3 coding sequence is TGTGCCAGCAGCTCCGGGACTAGCGGATACAATGAGCAGTTCTTC.

This rearrangement joins TRBV2 to TRBJ1-1; no definite D call. The V end lost 8 bases, the J end lost 4 bases, and 14 bases lay between the germline ends. The germline V gene encodes CDR1 SNHLY and CDR2 FYNNEI. The CDR3 is 13 residues long. CDR3 in amino acids: CASGLEQITEAFF. The CDR3 coding sequence is TGTGCCAGCGGGCTTGAGCAGATCACTGAAGCTTTCTTT.

The rearrangement joins TRBV3-1 (or the pseudogene TRBV3-2) to TRBJ2-7, with D maybe TRBD1 (6 bases). This CDR3 contains 14 residues. CDR1 LGHDT and CDR2 YNNKEL come from the germline V gene (reference sequence). V lost 2 bases and J lost 1, with 9 bases in between. The CDR3 region has the DNA TGTGCCAGCAGCCAAACGGGACAATCCTACGAGCAGTACTTC. This sequence encodes CASSQTGQSYEQYF.

The sample holds a few counts of this clone. The genes are TRBV4-1 and TRBJ1-1, with D unresolved. This CDR3 is 17 amino acids long. The V end lost 0 bases, the J end lost 5 bases, and 19 bases lay between the germline ends. Per germline, CDR1 MGHRA and CDR2 YSYEKL. The CDR3 sequence is CASSQERLRAQRTEAFF. CDR3 nucleotides: TGCGCCAGCAGCCAAGAGCGACTAAGGGCGCAGAGAACTGAAGCTTTCTTT.

This clone was found once. The rearrangement links TRBV9 to TRBJ2-1; D is perhaps TRBD1 (8 bases). Germline V gene data show CDR1 as SGDLS and CDR2 as YYNGEE. The CDR3 runs 14 residues. Trimming took 4 bases from V and 15 from J, leaving 23 bases between them. CDR3 sequence: CASSPAGGGGFGFF. The CDR3 DNA reads TGTGCCAGCAGCCCAGCAGGGGGCGGGGGTTTCGGGTTCTTC.

This rearrangement joins TRBV9 to TRBJ1-6, with TRBD1 as a possible D gene (6 bases). Germline assignment: CDR1 SGDLS and CDR2 YYNGEE. Deletions cut 2 bases from V and 3 bases from J, with 9 bases between. This CDR3 is built from 15 residues. The CDR3 DNA follows: TGTGCCAGCAGCGTGTCAGGGGACTATAATTCACCCCTCCACTTT. Translated: CASSVSGDYNSPLHF.

This clone was seen a single time. The rearrangement uses TRBV3-1 (or the pseudogene TRBV3-2) and TRBJ1-2; a possible D gene is TRBD1 (6 bases). Germline CDR1 and CDR2: LGHDT and YNNKEL (reference sequence). V was trimmed by 0 bases and J by 4 bases, leaving 9 bases between them. The CDR3 loop spans 14 amino acids. The CDR3, as DNA: TGTGCCAGCAGCCAAGAGGGACACCTCTATGGCTACACCTTC. Translated: CASSQEGHLYGYTF.

This chain uses TRBV7-9 with TRBJ1-2, with TRBD1 matching over 7 bases. This CDR3 region has 15 residues. V lost 5 bases and J lost 2; bases outside the gene matches: 8. The germline CDR1 and CDR2 sequences are SEHNR and FQNEAQ (reference sequence). CDR3 nucleotides: TGTGCCAGCAGCCTGCATGGACAGGCGAACTATGGCTACACCTTC. Residues: CASSLHGQANYGYTF.

This chain connects TRBV2 to TRBJ2-3; D unresolved. CDR1 and CDR2 from the germline V gene are SNHLY and FYNNEI. Trimming pared 6 bases from V and 0 bases from J, leaving 10 bases between. The CDR3 sequence is 14 residues long. CDR3 sequence reads: CASSPNPSTDTQYF. CDR3 sequence (DNA): TGTGCCAGCAGCCCTAATCCTAGCACAGATACGCAGTATTTT.

CDR3 DNA: TGCGCCAGCAGTCCGCGACTAGCGGGAGGTATAGCCAAAAACATTCAGTACTTC. Translation gives CASSPRLAGGIAKNIQYF. The chain carries TRBV5-1 and TRBJ2-4, with TRBD2 matching over 13 bases. This CDR3 region has 18 residues. The ends lost 5 bases at V and 0 bases at J; junction bases unmatched: 8. Germline V gene sequence: CDR1 SGHRS, CDR2 YFSETQ.

The J gene is TRBJ1-6, the V gene TRBV19; tentatively, D is TRBD1 (6 bases). CDR1 and CDR2 (germline): LNHDA, SQIVND (reference sequence). CDR3 size: 15 residues. V was cut by 5 bases and J by 7 bases, with 15 bases left in between. The CDR3 nucleotides are TGTGCCAGTAGTTCTCAAGGGGGTTTAAATTCACCCCTCCACTTT. It codes for CASSSQGGLNSPLHF.

This chain uses TRBV10-3 with TRBJ2-1; 9 bases align to TRBD2. Germline V CDR1 and CDR2: ENHRY, SYGVKD. The CDR3 is made up of 16 amino acids. The junction had 10 bases not matched to a gene; V was cut back by 6 bases and J by 4 bases. The CDR3 DNA reads TGTGCCATCAGGGGGGATAGCGGGAGCGGGTACAATGAGCAGTTCTTC. Its translation is CAIRGDSGSGYNEQFF.

In this sample, this clone turned up a few times. J is TRBJ2-1 and V is TRBV5-4; no clear D. The CDR3 runs 14 residues. Looked up from germline, CDR1 is SGHNT and CDR2 is YYREEE (reference sequence). Deletions cut 1 base from V and 6 bases from J, with 11 bases between. The CDR3, as DNA: TGTGCCAGCAGCTTGACGATCGTCGGCAATGAGCAGTTCTTC. Translation gives CASSLTIVGNEQFF.

The V and J genes are TRBV5-8 and TRBJ2-7; TRBD1 matches at 7 bases. The ends lost 4 bases at V and 4 bases at J; junction bases unmatched: 14. Germline-derived CDR1 and CDR2 are SGHTS and YDEGEE. The CDR3 is 16 amino acids. This CDR3 reads CASSPGKTGNGYEQYF. DNA of the CDR3: TGTGCCAGCAGCCCCGGAAAGACAGGGAACGGGTACGAGCAGTACTTC.

The rearrangement links TRBV4-2 to TRBJ2-4, with D maybe TRBD1 (5 bases). The germline V gene has CDR1 LGHNA and CDR2 YNFKEQ. V lost 3 bases, J lost 1 base, and 10 bases lay in between. The CDR3 has 15 residues. For the CDR3, the DNA is TGTGCCAGCAGCCAGCATCAGGGTGCCAAAAACATTCAGTACTTC. Amino acid sequence: CASSQHQGAKNIQYF.

V and J are TRBV6-1 and TRBJ1-2; D remains unclear. Germline CDR1 reads MNHNS; CDR2 reads SASEGT. V was trimmed by 1 base and J by 3 bases, leaving 6 bases between them. The CDR3 contains 13 residues. The CDR3 loop reads CASSEGPYYGYTF. The DNA for the CDR3 is TGTGCCAGCAGTGAAGGTCCGTACTATGGCTACACCTTC.

The chain couples TRBV28 to TRBJ1-1, with 7 positions matching TRBD1. The length of the CDR3 is 14 residues. Germline V gene sequence: CDR1 MDHEN, CDR2 SYDVKM. Losses at the gene ends were 3 bases for V and 4 bases for J; bases not matched to a gene: 5. The CDR3 protein is CASSFSDRVTEAFF. The CDR3, as DNA: TGTGCCAGCAGTTTCAGCGACAGGGTCACTGAAGCTTTCTTT.

This chain connects TRBV13 to TRBJ2-3; 7 nucleotides match TRBD1. Germline CDR1 and CDR2: PRHDT and FYEKMQ (reference sequence). Trimming removed 8 bases from V and 2 bases from J; junction bases left unmatched: 7. This CDR3 is built from 14 residues. The CDR3 loop is CASGNRGVTDTQYF. CDR3 in DNA: TGTGCCAGCGGCAACAGGGGCGTCACAGATACGCAGTATTTT.

DNA for the CDR3: TGTGCCAGCAGTTCCCCCGGGAGGGCCCCCGGGGAGCTGTTTTTT. It codes for CASSSPGRAPGELFF. This rearrangement joins TRBV28 to TRBJ2-2; TRBD2 agrees at 8 bases. V shed 4 bases and J 6 bases; nucleotides not matched to a gene: 7. The CDR3 sequence is 15 residues long. The germline CDR1 and CDR2 sequences are MDHEN and SYDVKM.

The CDR3 coding sequence is TGTGCCAGCAGCTTGTACGACAGGCCCGGAGCTTTCTTT. Protein product: CASSLYDRPGAFF. This chain joins TRBV3-1 (or the pseudogene TRBV3-2) and TRBJ1-1; the D gene is possibly TRBD1 (6 bases). The germline V and J ends were trimmed by 5 bases and 10 bases, with 17 bases remaining between them. Germline-derived CDR1 and CDR2 are LGHDT and YNNKEL (reference sequence). The CDR3 length is 13 residues.

The V and J genes are TRBV2 and TRBJ2-1; TRBD1 agrees at 7 bases. Germline V gene data show CDR1 as SNHLY and CDR2 as FYNNEI. The CDR3 is 15 residues long. With V trimmed by 6 bases and J by 0 bases, 5 bases remained unmatched. The DNA of the CDR3 is TGTGCCAGCAGCGGCGACAGGGCCTCCTACAATGAGCAGTTCTTC. Translating gives CASSGDRASYNEQFF.

The genes are TRBV7-2 and TRBJ1-2; tentatively, D is TRBD1 (6 bases). Germline V gene sequence: CDR1 SGHTA, CDR2 FQGNSA. V was shortened by 5 bases and J by 5 bases, with 15 bases between the two germline ends. This CDR3 is 14 amino acids long. The CDR3 reads CASSAETGPYGYTF. The CDR3, as DNA: TGTGCCAGCAGCGCAGAGACAGGTCCATATGGCTACACCTTC.

The chain is built from TRBV7-3 and TRBJ2-7; D is uncertain. Trimming cost V 1 base and J 0 bases, with 16 bases left between them. CDR1 is SGHTA and CDR2 is FQGTGA in the germline V gene. CDR3 size: 17 residues. DNA for the CDR3: TGTGCCAGCAGCTTAATAGAGTGGCTAGATAGCTCCTACGAGCAGTACTTC. This translates into CASSLIEWLDSSYEQYF.

This chain uses TRBV10-1 with TRBJ2-1; 8 bases map to TRBD1. Trimming cost V 7 bases and J 4 bases; bases outside gene matches: 6. Germline CDR1 and CDR2: WNHNN and SYGVQD (reference sequence). The CDR3 has 14 residues. The CDR3 bases are TGCGCCAGCAAGACAGGGGAAGGGTACAATGAGCAGTTCTTC. Protein: CASKTGEGYNEQFF.